These T cell receptor beta chains were read from a single sample in a study of OX40 agonist ivuxolimab in advanced cancers. Sequencing used immunoSEQ multiplex PCR; TCRdb keeps in-frame clones, though not all of them. The repertoire holds 60,000 to 75,000 clones, with 65% to 85% as singletons. Sequencing was performed on CD4+ or CD8+ T cells sorted from blood, taken in a trial of the OX40 agonist ivuxolimab. The receptors derive from an adult with an advanced solid tumor such as melanoma, head and neck, liver or kidney cancer. CDR3s include the opening cysteine and the closing phenylalanine or tryptophan. D genes are given only for firm matches.

j_call: TRBJ2-5; v_call: TRBV6-6; d_call: TRBD1; cdr3_nt: TGTGCCAGCAGTACCCGGGACAGGGCCTCGGAGGAGACCCAGTACTTC; cdr3_aa: CASSTRDRASEETQYF
j_call: TRBJ1-6; v_call: TRBV6-4; d_call: TRBD1; cdr3_nt: TGTGCCAGCACCCGGGACAGCATGGCCGGTTCACCCCTCCACTTT; cdr3_aa: CASTRDSMAGSPLHF
j_call: TRBJ2-7; v_call: TRBV10-3; d_call: -; cdr3_nt: TGTGCCATCAGTCGGGACATCTCCTCCTACGAGCAGTACTTC; cdr3_aa: CAISRDISSYEQYF
j_call: TRBJ2-6; v_call: TRBV2; d_call: -; cdr3_nt: TGTGCCAGCAGTGGGGTAAACTCTGGGGCCAACGTCCTGACTTTC; cdr3_aa: CASSGVNSGANVLTF
j_call: TRBJ2-7; v_call: TRBV7-7; d_call: -; cdr3_nt: TGTGCCAGCAGCACCGGACTACTAACCGGCGAGCAGTACTTC; cdr3_aa: CASSTGLLTGEQYF
j_call: TRBJ2-1; v_call: TRBV10-3; d_call: TRBD2; cdr3_nt: TGTGCCATCACCCCGGGACAGGGTCTAGCGGGGGGTCTTTCCTACAATGAGCAGTTCTTC; cdr3_aa: CAITPGQGLAGGLSYNEQFF
j_call: TRBJ2-7; v_call: TRBV9; d_call: -; cdr3_nt: TGTGCCAGCAGCGCCCGGTTAAGCACCTACGAGCAGTACTTC; cdr3_aa: CASSARLSTYEQYF
j_call: TRBJ2-2; v_call: TRBV7-9; d_call: -; cdr3_nt: TGTGCCAGCAGCGTGGACGGGAACACCGGGGAGCTGTTTTTT; cdr3_aa: CASSVDGNTGELFF
j_call: TRBJ2-7; v_call: TRBV5-1; d_call: -; cdr3_nt: TGCGCCAGCAGCTTGGCCGGTCAATACCGCTCCGAGCAGTACTTC; cdr3_aa: CASSLAGQYRSEQYF
j_call: TRBJ2-3; v_call: TRBV10-3; d_call: -; cdr3_nt: TGTGCCATCAGTGAGTTTATCGGGGGGCACGGAGATACGCAGTATTTT; cdr3_aa: CAISEFIGGHGDTQYF
j_call: TRBJ1-4; v_call: TRBV30; d_call: -; cdr3_nt: TGTGCCTGGAGGGGGCATTCGGGGCTTGCAACTAATGAAAAACTGTTTTTT; cdr3_aa: CAWRGHSGLATNEKLFF
j_call: TRBJ2-3; v_call: TRBV15; d_call: TRBD2; cdr3_nt: TGTGCCACGAGTAGCGGGGGGGCGTCAGATACGCAGTATTTT; cdr3_aa: CATSSGGASDTQYF
j_call: TRBJ2-7; v_call: TRBV5-6; d_call: -; cdr3_nt: TGTGCCAGCACCCTAGGGCCAGGACGCTCCTACGAGCAGTACTTC; cdr3_aa: CASTLGPGRSYEQYF
j_call: TRBJ1-5; v_call: TRBV28; d_call: TRBD1; cdr3_nt: TGTGCCAGCAGATCGGACAGGAGGGTGCATTTT; cdr3_aa: CASRSDRRVHF
j_call: TRBJ1-1; v_call: TRBV10-1; d_call: -; cdr3_nt: TGCGCCAGCAGTGTAACTCTTAACACTGAAGCTTTCTTT; cdr3_aa: CASSVTLNTEAFF